A selection of T cell receptor beta chains follows, all from one sample in a study of CXCR3-negative and CXCR3-positive naive CD8 T cells. From its re-call of the 5' RACE reads, TCRdb lists each CDR3 protein once, without DNA. This sample's table has around 88,000 distinct CDR3 sequences. The sample consisted of naive CXCR3+ CD8+ T cells from blood. These TCRs come from a human donor in good health. Some clones in this sample may be carry-over from other donors' samples. Each CDR3 is given with its conserved first and last residue.

TRBJ2-1	TRBV3-1	CASSQGVSSYNEQFF
TRBJ2-5	TRBV12-3/TRBV12-4	CASSRSETQYF
TRBJ2-7	TRBV7-9	CASSPYISGDEQYF
TRBJ2-5	TRBV29-1	CSVAGGGASEETQYF
TRBJ2-7	TRBV5-1	CASSPMDRGYEQYF
TRBJ1-2	TRBV10-3	CAIFGTGFGYTF
TRBJ2-1	TRBV29-1	CSGDRTNEQFF
TRBJ1-6	TRBV14	CASSQGLSGPLHF
TRBJ1-1	TRBV15	CATSRQNRGQDTEAFF
TRBJ2-1	TRBV28	CASETAHEQFF
TRBJ2-7	TRBV2	CASSSNPQTYEQYF
TRBJ2-3	TRBV29-1	CSVESRGPGADTQYF
TRBJ2-2	TRBV7-3	CASSPRQELAGELFF
TRBJ2-3	TRBV7-9	CASSLGGPDTQYF
TRBJ2-7	TRBV5-1	CASSSNSYEQYF
TRBJ2-7	TRBV19	CASSIGTPSYEQYF
TRBJ2-3	TRBV5-1	CASSLVVAGDTDTQYF
TRBJ1-1	TRBV6-5	CASSYSSPGEAFF
TRBJ1-3	TRBV7-6	CASSFGDGLAGGNTIYF
TRBJ1-6	TRBV28	CASSLGSPLHF
TRBJ2-1	TRBV5-6	CASQEVWDSYNEQFF
TRBJ2-7	TRBV15	CATSIPAGTSSYEQYF
TRBJ2-7	TRBV4-3	CASSQDLGRGSYEQYF
TRBJ1-2	TRBV5-1	CASSLDPWTGTLFGCYTF
TRBJ2-5	TRBV6-2/TRBV6-3	CASSYIGTQETQYF
TRBJ2-7	TRBV7-9	CASTREAYEQYF
TRBJ2-1	TRBV27	CASRAQVYTYNEQFF
TRBJ2-4	TRBV5-6	CASSLGAAKNIQYF
TRBJ2-1	TRBV18	CASSLTGGYEQFF
TRBJ1-6	TRBV7-3	CASSLGTGPAPLHF
TRBJ2-1	TRBV24-1	CATSDSPSSYNEQFF
TRBJ2-7	TRBV28	CASTKRGEYYEQYF
TRBJ1-5	TRBV28	CASSFRVAVRRGWPQHF
TRBJ1-2	TRBV5-1	CASSLDTFTNYGYTF
TRBJ1-1	TRBV29-1	CSARGDTEAFF
TRBJ2-7	TRBV7-2	CASSQGPSATYEQYF
TRBJ2-1	TRBV29-1	CSVPRPDSYNEQFF
TRBJ2-7	TRBV28	CASSLLEGLAGEQYF
TRBJ2-1	TRBV27	CASSPRDKNEQFF
TRBJ2-3	TRBV12-3/TRBV12-4	CASSLTGGSPDTQYF
TRBJ2-1	TRBV28	CASSTPGQGGLAGGPSYNEQFF
TRBJ1-2	TRBV14	CASSQLLDHGYTF
TRBJ2-7	TRBV5-1	CASSLAADRFYEQYF
TRBJ2-7	TRBV14	CASSQQDGTSAFEQYF
TRBJ2-7	TRBV20-1	CSALEGSGYEQYF
TRBJ2-1	TRBV7-2	CASSLATGLAGRYNEQFF